The clone carrying this T cell receptor beta chain was observed a single time. The data were taken from a study of cytotoxic CD8 clonotypes in ibrutinib-treated CLL. Study-level background: Responses comprised about 25 partial and 2 complete; at median around 6 years, about 14 remained remitted and about twelve progressed. Investigators collected response samples after a median about 12 months of treatment, range 6 to 36.

The CDR3 spans 13 residues. Trimming shortened V by 2 bases and J by 4 bases, and 10 bases separated the two germline ends. Germline CDR1 reads SGHTS; CDR2 reads YDEGEE. Roughly 1.8 micrograms of genomic DNA (from cryopreserved PBMCs) were used for TCR beta libraries. Target depth was 1 in 200,000 to 1 in 1 million T cells, about 10x per clonotype. Libraries were prepared by immunoSEQ multiplex PCR; TCRdb keeps only in-frame clonotypes and omits some of them. The table lists about 120,000 clones, roughly 57% of them singletons. Sequences were derived from PBMCs, sampled after 24 months of ibrutinib treatment. The chain recombines TRBV5-8 with TRBJ2-7, with a possible D match to TRBD1 (5 bases). The clonotype comes from a human donor with chronic lymphocytic leukemia. The CDR3 DNA follows: TGTGCCAGCAGCTTACGAGACAGTTACGAGCAGTACTTC. Protein sequence: CASSLRDSYEQYF.